The source of this TCR beta chain is a study of T-cell reconstitution after alpha-beta-depleted transplantation in children. General study results and limits: T-cell counts and diversity were attributed mostly to newly produced T cells one year after transplant. The origin of alpha-beta T cells about two months after transplant was reportedly several hundred expanded graft clones.

Unique molecular identifiers featured in how the TCRbeta library was prepared. Via MiXCR, TCRdb re-called the PCR reads, giving one row per CDR3 protein. This table holds approximately 27,000 distinct CDR3 sequences, 15% to 20% found once. Germline CDR1 reads MNHEY; CDR2 reads SVGAGI. The V end lost 7 bases, the J end lost 7 bases, and 23 bases lay between the germline ends. The CDR3 is 16 residues long. There are a few counts of this clonotype. Its antigen is not identified. This sequence joins TRBV6-5 and TRBJ2-1, with D maybe TRBD2 (5 bases). The starting material was PBMCs, mostly from graft donor cells, obtained 60 days after TCRalphabeta/CD19-depleted stem cell transplant. The sequence came from a male patient between 2 and 15 years old who had a stem cell transplant for acute lymphoblastic leukemia, so the T cells may come from the graft donor. This CDR3 is CASTSLLGLKLNEQFF. CDR3 coding DNA: TGTGCCAGCACCAGTCTTTTAGGACTGAAACTGAATGAGCAGTTCTTC.